The next 24 T cell receptor beta chains were all read from a single sample in a study of OX40 agonist ivuxolimab in advanced cancers. Here immunoSEQ multiplex PCR was the method, and the copy in TCRdb shows in-frame clones only, minus some. The sample yields some 100,000 clones, 70% to 90% seen once. The material was CD4+ or CD8+ T cells sorted from blood, obtained in a trial of the OX40 agonist ivuxolimab. These receptors all stem from an adult with an advanced solid tumor such as melanoma, head and neck, liver or kidney cancer.

The chain combines TRBV7-9 with TRBJ2-2, with TRBD1 matching over 9 bases. CDR1 and CDR2 (germline): SEHNR, FQNEAQ (reference sequence). CDR3 length equals 16 residues. V lost 7 bases, J lost 5 bases, and 11 bases stayed unmatched. As DNA, the CDR3 is TGTGCCAGCACCCTTACAGGGGGCGCGTCTACCGGGGAGCTGTTTTTT. This encodes CASTLTGGASTGELFF.

The chain joins TRBV5-1 to TRBJ2-5; perhaps TRBD2 as D (5 bases). The V and J ends lost 0 bases and 4 bases respectively, with 19 bases between them. Germline CDR1 and CDR2: SGHRS and YFSETQ. The CDR3 extends over 17 amino acids. The CDR3 DNA follows: TGCGCCAGCAGCTTGGAGCCTCAGCCAGGCGGAGGAGAGACCCAGTACTTC. This gives the protein CASSLEPQPGGGETQYF.

The chain links TRBV6-1 to TRBJ2-5; D may match TRBD1 or TRBD2 (7 bases each). With 5 bases removed from V and 2 bases from J, the gap between germline ends came to 15 bases. Germline assignment: CDR1 MNHNS and CDR2 SASEGT. This CDR3 contains 15 residues. The CDR3 here is CASSLRGRGQETQYF. CDR3 bases: TGTGCCAGCAGTTTGAGGGGGCGGGGGCAAGAGACCCAGTACTTC.

The V call is TRBV6-7, the J call TRBJ2-3; 7 bases are shared with TRBD2. TRBV6-7 counts as an open reading frame of uncertain function. The V gene end was trimmed by 6 bases and the J gene end by 1 base; junction bases not matched to a gene: 7. CDR3 length equals 15 residues. In nucleotides, the CDR3 is TGTGCCAGCAGAGGGTTACTAGCGTGCACAGATACGCAGTATTTT. Translated, it gives CASRGLLACTDTQYF.

V usage is TRBV27 and J usage is TRBJ2-7; D remains ambiguous. Trimming stripped 5 bases from V and 7 bases from J, with 12 bases between. CDR3 size: 12 residues. Looked up from germline, CDR1 is MNHEY and CDR2 is SMNVEV (reference sequence). The CDR3 loop is CASSLPLGEQYF. CDR3 nucleotides: TGTGCCAGCAGTCTCCCCCTCGGAGAGCAGTACTTC.

This clone was counted only a few times. The chain recombines TRBV28 with TRBJ2-2; the match to TRBD1 covers 7 bases. J lost 3 bases, V lost 8 bases, and 6 bases had no gene match. Germline CDR1 reads MDHEN; CDR2 reads SYDVKM. This CDR3 contains 14 residues. In nucleotides, the CDR3 is TGTGCCAGCGCGACAGGGCAGGACACCGGGGAGCTGTTTTTT. Translated, it gives CASATGQDTGELFF.

The chain couples TRBV7-8 to TRBJ2-1; TRBD2 aligns across 8 bases. After removal of 1 base from V and 4 bases from J, the junction contained 3 bases not matched to a gene. The V gene's germline CDR1 is SGHVS and CDR2 FQNEAQ. This CDR3 is 15 amino acids long. The CDR3 region has the DNA TGTGCCAGCAGCTTAGTACTAGCGGAGTACAATGAGCAGTTCTTC. It translates to CASSLVLAEYNEQFF.

This chain links TRBV5-1 with TRBJ1-3; 8 nucleotides match TRBD1. Trimming cost V 3 bases and J 4 bases; bases outside gene matches: 6. Germline V gene data show CDR1 as SGHRS and CDR2 as YFSETQ. This CDR3 contains 15 residues. The DNA for the CDR3 is TGCGCCAGCAGCTCGGAGACAGGGGCAGGAAACACCATATATTTT. Protein product: CASSSETGAGNTIYF. Supplemented by reference TRBV5-1 and TRBJ1-3, the full variable domain reads KAGVTQTPRYLIKTRGQQVTLSCSPISGHRSVSWYQQTPGQGLQFLFEYFSETQRNKGNFPGRFSGRQFSNSRSEMNVSTLELGDSALYLCASSSETGAGNTIYFGEGSWLTVV.

V gene TRBV7-9 combines with J gene TRBJ2-7; 7 bases align to TRBD1. Germline CDR1 is SEHNR and CDR2 is FQNEAQ (reference sequence). This CDR3 is 15 amino acids long. The V gene end was trimmed by 1 base and the J gene end by 6 bases; junction bases not matched to a gene: 9. CDR3 residues: CASSLVEGAKPEQYF. Written as DNA, the CDR3 is TGTGCCAGCAGCTTAGTCGAGGGGGCGAAGCCCGAGCAGTACTTC.

The chain couples TRBV30 to TRBJ2-7; 11 bases line up with TRBD2. The germline CDR1 and CDR2 sequences are GTSNPN and SVGIG (reference sequence). Germline trimming cut 5 bases from V and 5 bases from J; bases unmatched to any gene: 5. This CDR3 contains 13 residues. Here the CDR3 DNA reads TGTGCCTGGGTGACTAGCGGGAATCACGAGCAGTACTTC. Its protein product is CAWVTSGNHEQYF.

The chain links TRBV29-1 to TRBJ2-1; weak D call: TRBD1 (5 bases). Germline V gives CDR1 SQVTM, CDR2 ANQGSEA. The CDR3 has 16 amino acids. The germline V and J ends were trimmed by 7 bases and 5 bases, with 24 bases remaining between them. The CDR3 nucleotides read TGCAGCGCAGGGAAAATCCTAGGCTCCGGCGACAATGAGCAGTTCTTC. Translating it yields CSAGKILGSGDNEQFF.

The chain couples TRBV2 to TRBJ2-1, with 15 bases fitting TRBD2. Trimming removed 6 bases from V and 2 bases from J; junction bases left unmatched: 8. The germline V gene has CDR1 SNHLY and CDR2 FYNNEI. The CDR3 covers 18 residues. Written as DNA, the CDR3 is TGTGCCAGCAGCACCGGGACTAGCGGGAGGTTGGCCTACAATGAGCAGTTCTTC. This codes for CASSTGTSGRLAYNEQFF.

A note on this clone: Relative to the germline gene, one junction end is altered; a read error may explain this. Other DNA sequences within the sample encode an identical CDR3. The chain has TRBV28 and TRBJ2-3; 10 nucleotides align to TRBD2. Germline V CDR1 and CDR2: MDHEN, SYDVKM. The CDR3 is 15 amino acids. CDR3 region: CASMPLAGIADTQYF. As DNA, the CDR3 is TGCGCCAGCATGCCACTAGCGGGAATCGCAGATACGCAGTATTTT.

The rearrangement joins TRBV7-9 to TRBJ2-2; D possibly matches TRBD1 or TRBD2 (5 bases each). CDR1 and CDR2 from the germline V gene are SEHNR and FQNEAQ (reference sequence). V lost 8 bases, J lost 2 bases, and 15 bases lay in between. This CDR3 is 15 amino acids long. CDR3 in amino acids: CASDTGTANTGELFF. In DNA form, the CDR3 reads TGTGCCAGCGATACCGGGACGGCCAACACCGGGGAGCTGTTTTTT.

This chain's CDR3 is CASSRPWGAVNTGELFF. The DNA for the CDR3 is TGTGCCAGTAGTCGTCCCTGGGGAGCGGTGAACACCGGGGAGCTGTTTTTT. This chain joins TRBV19 and TRBJ2-2, with D possibly being TRBD2 (5 bases). Germline-derived CDR1 and CDR2 are LNHDA and SQIVND (reference sequence). This CDR3 is 17 amino acids long. Deletions cut 5 bases from V and 1 base from J, with 17 bases between.

This chain links TRBV28 with TRBJ2-3; 7 bases align to TRBD2. Per germline, CDR1 MDHEN and CDR2 SYDVKM. The CDR3 covers 15 residues. Trimming at V came to 7 bases and at J to 0 bases, leaving 7 bases not matched to a gene. The CDR3 DNA sequence: TGTGCCAGCATACGTGGGGGGGGTAGCACAGATACGCAGTATTTT. It yields the protein CASIRGGGSTDTQYF.

This chain connects TRBV6-1 to TRBJ2-1; 9 positions match TRBD1. The V segment lost 4 bases and the J segment 8 bases; nucleotides outside the gene matches: 3. Germline V gene sequence: CDR1 MNHNS, CDR2 SASEGT. CDR3 size: 13 residues. The CDR3 sequence: CASSGGQGDEQFF. CDR3 nucleotides: TGTGCCAGCAGTGGGGGACAGGGCGATGAGCAGTTCTTC.

The gene calls are TRBV6-6 and TRBJ1-5; 7 nucleotides agree with TRBD1. The length of the CDR3 is 15 residues. V trimming: 4 bases; J trimming: 0 bases; junction bases outside the gene matches: 3. Per germline, CDR1 MNHNY and CDR2 SVGAGI (reference sequence). Written as DNA, the CDR3 is TGTGCCAGCAGTTGGGACAGAAATAGCAATCAGCCCCAGCATTTT. The encoded protein is CASSWDRNSNQPQHF.

V is TRBV19 and J is TRBJ1-2; no definite D call. The CDR3 contains 13 residues. Germline V CDR1 and CDR2: LNHDA, SQIVND (reference sequence). The V and J ends lost 0 bases and 5 bases respectively, with 7 bases between them. The DNA of the CDR3 is TGTGCCAGTAGTATAGATCACAGATATGGCTACACCTTC. Translated: CASSIDHRYGYTF. The whole variable domain, remainder taken from reference TRBV19 and TRBJ1-2, is DGGITQSPKYLFRKEGQNVTLSCEQNLNHDAMYWYRQDPGQGLRLIYYSQIVNDFQKGDIAEGYSVSREKKESFPLTVTSAQKNPTAFYLCASSIDHRYGYTFGSGTRLTVV.

The rearrangement uses TRBV5-3 and TRBJ2-5; D unclear. TRBV5-3 is annotated as an ORF whose role is uncertain. V was pared by 1 base and J by 3 bases, with 4 bases between. The CDR3 covers 12 residues. The chain's CDR3 is CARSLYKETQYF. Written as DNA, the CDR3 is TGTGCCAGAAGCTTGTACAAAGAGACCCAGTACTTC.

The chain recombines TRBV10-3 with TRBJ1-4; TRBD1 matches at 7 bases. V trimming: 7 bases; J trimming: 8 bases; junction bases outside the gene matches: 10. Germline V lookup: CDR1 ENHRY, CDR2 SYGVKD. The CDR3 runs to 14 residues. CDR3 bases: TGTGCCATCAACGAACAGGGGTTTCAGGAAAAACTGTTTTTT. Translating it yields CAINEQGFQEKLFF.

This clone showed up just once. In nucleotides, the CDR3 is TGTGCCAGCAGTTACGTGGTCAATGAGCAGTTCTTC. It is translated as CASSYVVNEQFF. The chain is built from TRBV6-6 and TRBJ2-1; D gene unclear. The V and J ends lost 2 bases and 6 bases respectively, with 5 bases between them. The CDR3 totals 12 residues. Germline CDR1 MNHNY, CDR2 SVGAGI (reference sequence).

This clone was seen a few times. The chain recombines TRBV11-2 with TRBJ2-3; 8 positions agree with TRBD2. Germline V gene sequence: CDR1 SGHAT, CDR2 FQNNGV. This CDR3 region has 15 residues. V trimming: 3 bases; J trimming: 4 bases; junction bases outside the gene matches: 6. CDR3 DNA: TGTGCCAGCAGCTTCAACGGGGGGGGAGCAGATACGCAGTATTTT. It encodes CASSFNGGGADTQYF.

This clone was seen only a few times. The chain recombines TRBV18 with TRBJ1-2; 9 bases agree with TRBD1. V lost 4 bases and J lost 3; bases outside the gene matches: 0. CDR3 size: 13 residues. From germline, CDR1 is KGHSH and CDR2 LQKENI. CDR3 bases: TGTGCCAGCTCACGACAGGGGGACTATGGCTACACCTTC. As protein: CASSRQGDYGYTF.